This is a list of T cell receptor beta chains from one sample in a study of T-cell memory formation after mild COVID-19. TCRdb called the 5' RACE reads again in MiXCR, with one record for every CDR3 protein. The table includes about 190,000 distinct CDR3 sequences, roughly a tenth detected once. Sequencing was performed on PBMCs or a T cell subset sorted from them (not recorded which). These receptors originate from a man between 18 and 29 years old who had mild COVID-19 (a few samples of this study predate the infection). Cell type and time point are not known. The CDR3 runs from the conserved cysteine through the conserved F or W. Fields, in order: clone size, V gene, J gene, D gene, CDR3 protein, CDR3 DNA. A D gene is named only where the DNA matches it firmly. Clone size is not always given. Where it is, it says once, few, many or a class for expanded clones.

size: -
V: TRBV6-5
J: TRBJ1-1
D: -
CDR3: CASSGTENAFF
DNA: TGTGCCAGCAGCGGGACCGAGAACGCTTTCTTT

size: -
V: TRBV5-1
J: TRBJ2-5
D: TRBD1
CDR3: CASSTGQGRGETQYF
DNA: TGCGCCAGCAGCACTGGACAGGGCCGGGGGGAGACCCAGTACTTC

size: many
V: TRBV12-3/TRBV12-4
J: TRBJ2-2
D: -
CDR3: CASSALGGHTGELFF
DNA: TGTGCCAGCAGTGCCCTCGGGGGGCACACCGGGGAGCTGTTTTTT

size: -
V: TRBV5-5
J: TRBJ2-7
D: TRBD2
CDR3: CASSLGLAGMFYEQYF
DNA: TGTGCCAGCAGCTTGGGACTAGCGGGAATGTTCTACGAGCAGTACTTC

size: -
V: TRBV20-1
J: TRBJ1-5
D: -
CDR3: CSARDRVQPQHF
DNA: TGCAGTGCTAGAGACAGGGTTCAGCCCCAGCATTTT

size: many
V: TRBV28
J: TRBJ2-5
D: -
CDR3: CASRGQRETQYF
DNA: TGTGCCAGCAGAGGACAGAGGGAGACCCAGTACTTC

size: few
V: TRBV7-9
J: TRBJ1-4
D: -
CDR3: CASSLRQREKLFF
DNA: TGTGCCAGCAGCTTAAGGCAGCGCGAAAAACTGTTTTTT

size: many
V: TRBV6-5
J: TRBJ1-1
D: TRBD1
CDR3: CASSSTGQGNTEAFF
DNA: TGTGCCAGCAGTTCGACAGGGCAGGGAAACACTGAAGCTTTCTTT

size: -
V: TRBV11-2
J: TRBJ1-6
D: TRBD1
CDR3: CASSLDRGSNSPLHF
DNA: TGTGCCAGCAGCTTAGACAGGGGGAGCAATTCACCCCTCCACTTT

size: many
V: TRBV7-9
J: TRBJ1-6
D: -
CDR3: CASSSQGWGSPLHF
DNA: TGTGCCAGCAGCAGCCAGGGGTGGGGATCACCCCTCCACTTT

size: -
V: TRBV7-3
J: TRBJ2-2
D: -
CDR3: CASSLNGGRELFF
DNA: TGTGCCAGCAGCCTGAACGGGGGAAGGGAGCTGTTTTTT

size: -
V: TRBV20-1
J: TRBJ2-3
D: -
CDR3: CSASSVTGDTQYF
DNA: TGCAGTGCTAGCTCAGTAACAGGAGATACGCAGTATTTT

size: few
V: TRBV3-1
J: TRBJ1-5
D: -
CDR3: CASSQDPDFGVGQPQHF
DNA: TGTGCCAGCAGCCAAGACCCCGACTTTGGGGTCGGGCAGCCCCAGCATTTT

size: many
V: TRBV12-3/TRBV12-4
J: TRBJ1-5
D: -
CDR3: CASSTQGMSNQPQHF
DNA: TGTGCCAGCAGCACACAGGGAATGAGCAATCAGCCCCAGCATTTT

size: -
V: TRBV6-2/TRBV6-3
J: TRBJ2-3
D: -
CDR3: CASKLGPTNTQYF
DNA: TGTGCCAGCAAGCTTGGCCCCACTAATACGCAGTATTTT

size: -
V: TRBV30
J: TRBJ2-5
D: -
CDR3: CAWSSVGGQETQYF
DNA: TGTGCCTGGAGTTCGGTCGGAGGGCAAGAGACCCAGTACTTC

size: -
V: TRBV5-1
J: TRBJ1-1
D: -
CDR3: CASSDPPRGDGAFF
DNA: TGCGCCAGCAGCGACCCGCCGAGGGGCGACGGAGCTTTCTTT

size: few
V: TRBV4-3
J: TRBJ1-5
D: -
CDR3: CASSPRDGPKSNQPQHF
DNA: TGCGCCAGCAGCCCTAGAGACGGCCCGAAGAGCAATCAGCCCCAGCATTTT

size: -
V: TRBV5-5
J: TRBJ2-3
D: -
CDR3: CASNTLVGGEATDTQYF
DNA: TGTGCCAGCAACACGCTGGTTGGCGGGGAGGCTACAGATACGCAGTATTTT

size: few
V: TRBV5-1
J: TRBJ1-6
D: -
CDR3: CASSLDKSNSPLHF
DNA: TGCGCCAGCAGCTTGGACAAGTCAAATTCACCCCTCCACTTT

size: many
V: TRBV4-3
J: TRBJ1-6
D: TRBD1
CDR3: CASSQFTGDSPLHF
DNA: TGCGCCAGCAGCCAATTTACAGGGGATTCACCCCTCCACTTT

size: few
V: TRBV7-2
J: TRBJ1-3
D: -
CDR3: CASSYFQAHGNTIYF
DNA: TGTGCCAGCAGCTACTTCCAGGCGCATGGAAACACCATATATTTT

size: few
V: TRBV6-1
J: TRBJ2-5
D: TRBD1
CDR3: CASSTGEQETQYF
DNA: TGTGCCAGCAGTACAGGGGAACAAGAGACCCAGTACTTC

size: few
V: TRBV6-6
J: TRBJ1-6
D: TRBD1
CDR3: CASSKQGGAYNSPLHF
DNA: TGTGCCAGCAGTAAACAGGGGGGTGCCTATAATTCACCCCTCCACTTT

size: few
V: TRBV11-2
J: TRBJ1-2
D: -
CDR3: CASSRDGYGYTF
DNA: TGTGCCAGCAGCCGGGACGGCTATGGCTACACCTTC

size: -
V: TRBV6-5
J: TRBJ1-3
D: TRBD1
CDR3: CASSYTGAGNTIYF
DNA: TGTGCCAGCAGTTACACAGGGGCTGGAAACACCATATATTTT

size: few
V: TRBV15
J: TRBJ2-5
D: -
CDR3: CATSYRSAGSETQYF
DNA: TGTGCCACCTCTTATCGGAGTGCTGGGTCGGAGACCCAGTACTTC

size: few
V: TRBV6-5
J: TRBJ2-7
D: TRBD2
CDR3: CASSRTSGYEQYF
DNA: TGTGCCAGCAGCCGGACTAGCGGCTACGAGCAGTACTTC

size: few
V: TRBV12-3/TRBV12-4
J: TRBJ1-2
D: -
CDR3: CASRRGGSGYTF
DNA: TGTGCCAGCAGGAGAGGAGGGAGTGGCTACACCTTC

size: few
V: TRBV4-1
J: TRBJ2-5
D: TRBD2
CDR3: CASSRGTSGYQETQYF
DNA: TGCGCCAGCAGCCGTGGGACTAGCGGGTACCAAGAGACCCAGTACTTC

size: -
V: TRBV6-2/TRBV6-3
J: TRBJ1-2
D: TRBD1
CDR3: CASRRTGEYGYTF
DNA: TGTGCCAGCAGGAGGACAGGGGAGTATGGCTACACCTTC

size: -
V: TRBV12-3/TRBV12-4
J: TRBJ1-1
D: TRBD1
CDR3: CASSRTGGMNTEAFF
DNA: TGTGCCAGCAGTCGGACAGGGGGCATGAACACTGAAGCTTTCTTT

size: -
V: TRBV14
J: TRBJ2-3
D: TRBD2
CDR3: CASSQDGAGGDTQYF
DNA: TGTGCCAGCAGCCAAGACGGGGCGGGGGGTGATACGCAGTATTTT

size: -
V: TRBV2
J: TRBJ2-1
D: TRBD1
CDR3: CASGTDRGAYNEQFF
DNA: TGTGCCAGCGGCACCGACAGGGGAGCCTACAATGAGCAGTTCTTC

size: few
V: TRBV20-1
J: TRBJ2-7
D: TRBD2
CDR3: CSALGVRTSGGLVEQYF
DNA: TGCAGTGCCTTGGGCGTCAGGACTAGCGGGGGGTTGGTCGAGCAGTACTTC

size: few
V: TRBV7-2
J: TRBJ2-7
D: -
CDR3: CASSPLSYEQYF
DNA: TGTGCCAGCAGTCCCCTTAGTTACGAGCAGTACTTC

size: many
V: TRBV12-3/TRBV12-4
J: TRBJ2-1
D: TRBD2
CDR3: CASSLSGGYYNEQFF
DNA: TGTGCCAGCAGTCTTAGCGGGGGGTACTACAATGAGCAGTTCTTC

size: few
V: TRBV12-5
J: TRBJ1-6
D: TRBD1
CDR3: CASGFFPGTGWRSPLHF
DNA: TGTGCTAGTGGTTTCTTTCCCGGGACAGGGTGGCGGTCACCCCTCCACTTT

size: -
V: TRBV7-2
J: TRBJ1-2
D: -
CDR3: CASSFNFNYGYTF
DNA: TGTGCCAGCAGCTTTAATTTTAACTATGGCTACACCTTC

size: few
V: TRBV20-1
J: TRBJ1-6
D: -
CDR3: CSAQRPGHTNSPLHF
DNA: TGCAGTGCTCAAAGACCGGGACATACAAATTCACCCCTCCACTTT

size: many
V: TRBV20-1
J: TRBJ2-2
D: -
CDR3: CSARTLNTGELFF
DNA: TGCAGTGCTAGGACACTGAACACCGGGGAGCTGTTTTTT

size: -
V: TRBV27
J: TRBJ1-5
D: TRBD1
CDR3: CASSLTGGIQPQHF
DNA: TGTGCCAGCAGTTTAACAGGGGGCATTCAGCCCCAGCATTTT

size: few
V: TRBV10-2
J: TRBJ1-2
D: -
CDR3: CASSDRPDFYGYTF
DNA: TGCGCCAGCAGTGACAGGCCCGATTTTTATGGCTACACCTTC

size: few
V: TRBV29-1
J: TRBJ2-1
D: TRBD1
CDR3: CSVGQGYNEQFF
DNA: TGCAGCGTTGGACAGGGCTACAATGAGCAGTTCTTC

size: few
V: TRBV4-3
J: TRBJ2-3
D: -
CDR3: CASSQDQLTDTQYF
DNA: TGCGCCAGCAGCCAAGACCAGCTCACAGATACGCAGTATTTT

size: few
V: TRBV12-3/TRBV12-4
J: TRBJ2-3
D: -
CDR3: CASSPQVGTDTQYF
DNA: TGTGCCAGCAGCCCACAGGTCGGCACAGATACGCAGTATTTT

size: -
V: TRBV20-1
J: TRBJ1-6
D: TRBD1
CDR3: CSAIDRGQSPLHF
DNA: TGCAGTGCTATAGACAGGGGACAGTCACCCCTCCACTTT

size: -
V: TRBV4-2
J: TRBJ2-1
D: TRBD2
CDR3: CASSQESSGGYNEQFF
DNA: TGTGCCAGCAGCCAAGAGTCTAGCGGGGGCTACAATGAGCAGTTCTTC

size: few
V: TRBV6-5
J: TRBJ2-1
D: -
CDR3: CASSYRRVYNEQFF
DNA: TGTGCCAGCAGTTACCGGCGGGTGTACAATGAGCAGTTCTTC

size: -
V: TRBV20-1
J: TRBJ2-5
D: TRBD1
CDR3: CSARVPRQGQTQYF
DNA: TGCAGTGCTAGAGTCCCCCGACAGGGGCAGACCCAGTACTTC

size: -
V: TRBV10-3
J: TRBJ1-2
D: -
CDR3: CAIQGRAHGYTF
DNA: TGTGCCATCCAAGGCAGGGCGCATGGCTACACCTTC

size: few
V: TRBV7-9
J: TRBJ2-4
D: -
CDR3: CASSLSAETIQYF
DNA: TGTGCCAGCAGCTTATCGGCAGAGACCATTCAGTACTTC

size: few
V: TRBV5-1
J: TRBJ2-2
D: -
CDR3: CASSLTEANTGELFF
DNA: TGCGCCAGCAGCCTGACAGAGGCGAACACCGGGGAGCTGTTTTTT